A single sample gave rise to the 5 T cell receptor beta chains below, sequenced in a study of tissue T cells after allogeneic stem cell transplantation. The protocol was immunoSEQ multiplex PCR, while the TCRdb copy is restricted to in-frame clones and leaves out a portion. This table holds approximately 1,300 clones, less than 65% found once. Time point specified: mouse harvest day 7 after allogeneic transplant. Mouse grafts combined 10^7 T-cell-depleted bone marrow cells with 10^6 splenic CD5+ T cells. Sequenced material: liver tissue. Source of these receptors: a female BALB/c mouse given C57BL/6 T cells with graft-versus-host disease after an allogeneic hematopoietic cell transplant.

As regards this clone: Here the gene names and germline are mouse. The read comes to an end 1 residue before the CDR3 does, leaving the germline J gene to fill in the end. V gene TRBV1 combines with J gene TRBJ2-7; D possibly corresponds to TRBD1 (6 bases). The germline V and J ends were trimmed by 1 base and 0 bases, with 10 bases remaining between them. This CDR3 spans 15 amino acids. Germline V gene data show CDR1 as NSQYPW and CDR2 as LRSPGD (reference sequence). Partial CDR3 DNA: TGCACCTGCAGTGCAGTAGGGGGTAGCTCCTATGAACAGTAC. Its protein product is CTCSAVGGSSYEQY. The CDR3 in full is CTCSAVGGSSYEQYF.

A note on this clone: Gene names follow the mouse nomenclature. The read halts 1 residue ahead of the CDR3 end, with the missing end drawn from the germline J gene. V gene TRBV26 combines with J gene TRBJ1-1; TRBD1 agrees at 10 bases. The CDR3 consists of 13 residues. Germline trimming cut 4 bases from V and 4 bases from J; bases unmatched to any gene: 0. The V gene's germline CDR1 is KGHPV and CDR2 FQNQEV (reference sequence). The sequenced CDR3 bases are TGTGCCAGCAGTCGGACAGGGGGCACAGAAGTCTTC. Protein: CASSRTGGTEVF. The full CDR3 protein reads CASSRTGGTEVFF.

On this clone itself: Germline and genes here are mouse. The sequenced fragment ends 1 residue before the CDR3 boundary, so the rest is inferred from the germline J gene. The J gene is TRBJ2-5, the V gene TRBV29, with D hard to call. Trimming left V 0 bases short and J 0 bases short, with 7 bases between. The V gene's germline CDR1 is MSHET and CDR2 SYDVDS. CDR3 length: 15 residues. CDR3 DNA (partial): TGTGCTAGCAGTTTATCGACATTTAACCAAGACACCCAGTAC. Translating gives CASSLSTFNQDTQY. The entire CDR3 reads CASSLSTFNQDTQYF. Full variable domain (rest looked up from reference TRBV29 and TRBJ2-5): DMKVTQMPRYLIKRMGENVLLECGQDMSHETMYWYRQDPGLGLQLIYISYDVDSNSEGDIPKGYRVSRKKREHFSLILDSAKTNQTSVYFCASSLSTFNQDTQYFGPGTRLLVL.

Note on this clone: Each gene name is a mouse one. The read finishes 1 residue shy of the CDR3 end, and the germline J gene is used to complete it. The chain has TRBV12-1 and TRBJ2-4; 7 bases fit TRBD2. V lost 0 bases, J lost 7 bases, and 3 bases stayed unmatched. Germline CDR1 is SGHSN and CDR2 is HYEKVE. CDR3 size: 13 residues. CDR3 region: CASSLVGGHTLYF. The part of the CDR3 DNA that was read is TGTGCCAGCTCTCTCGTGGGGGGACACACCTTGTAC.

Notes on this clone: Gene names and germline match the mouse. Sequencing ends 1 residue short of the CDR3 end; the germline J gene provides the rest. The chain employs TRBV26 and TRBJ2-1; D is possibly TRBD1 (6 bases). Germline V gene data show CDR1 as KGHPV and CDR2 as FQNQEV (reference sequence). V lost 3 bases and J lost 4, with 10 bases in between. There are 14 residues in the CDR3. CDR3 sequence: CASSLSGQYAEQFF. Incomplete CDR3 DNA: TGTGCCAGCAGTCTTTCGGGACAATATGCTGAGCAGTTC.